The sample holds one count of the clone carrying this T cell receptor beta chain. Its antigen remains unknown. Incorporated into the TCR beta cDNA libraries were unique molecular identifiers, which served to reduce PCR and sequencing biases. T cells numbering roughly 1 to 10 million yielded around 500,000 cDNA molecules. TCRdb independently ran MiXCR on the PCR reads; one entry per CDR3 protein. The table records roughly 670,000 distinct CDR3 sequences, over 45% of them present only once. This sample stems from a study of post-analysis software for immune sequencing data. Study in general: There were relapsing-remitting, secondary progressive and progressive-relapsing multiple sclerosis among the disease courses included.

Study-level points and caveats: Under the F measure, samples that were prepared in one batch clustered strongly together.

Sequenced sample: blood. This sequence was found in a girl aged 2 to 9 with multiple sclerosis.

CDR3 nucleotides: TGTGCCAGCAGCCAAGATCTAGCGGGAGCCTACAATGAGCAGTTCTTC. Protein: CASSQDLAGAYNEQFF. The chain employs TRBV3-1 and TRBJ2-1; 10 bases are shared with TRBD2. The J segment lost 2 bases and the V segment lost 0 bases, leaving 1 base of the junction unmatched. CDR1 LGHDT and CDR2 YNNKEL come from the germline V gene (reference sequence). The CDR3 extends over 16 amino acids.